The 26 T cell receptor beta chains below were found in one sample sequenced in a study of spatial heterogeneity in lung cancer. Points from the study as a whole: Expanded intratumoral alpha and beta TCR counts tracked tumor mutation counts.

TCRdb passed the 5' RACE reads through MiXCR, listing each CDR3 protein once. Of about 12,000 distinct CDR3 sequences detected, more than 14% appear once; the ten largest clones hold about 16%. What these receptors recognize is not known. Time point given: sample taken at primary tumor resection. The specimen was lung tumor tissue, collected at surgery. Receptors were obtained from a male donor with early-stage non-small cell lung cancer.

At least ten counts were recorded for this clonotype. V gene TRBV5-1 combines with J gene TRBJ2-7; TRBD1 matches 10 bases. This CDR3 spans 16 amino acids. Germline-derived CDR1 and CDR2 are SGHRS and YFSETQ. J was trimmed by 0 bases and V by 0 bases; bases with no gene match: 3. The CDR3 DNA follows: TGCGCCAGCAGCTTGGTGGGACAGGGGCACTCCTACGAGCAGTACTTC. It codes for CASSLVGQGHSYEQYF.

This clonotype was recorded at least ten times. V usage is TRBV27 and J usage is TRBJ2-5; D is perhaps TRBD1 (6 bases). V shed 4 bases and J shed 4 bases, with 16 bases lying between them. Germline assignment: CDR1 MNHEY and CDR2 SMNVEV (reference sequence). This CDR3 is built from 15 residues. CDR3 sequence reads: CASSSHRVRGETQYF. The CDR3 nucleotides read TGTGCCAGCAGTTCCCACAGGGTCAGGGGAGAGACCCAGTACTTC.

This clonotype is medium-sized in the sample. The V gene is TRBV24-1, the J gene TRBJ2-1; TRBD1 aligns across 7 bases. Losses at the gene ends were 9 bases for V and 7 bases for J; bases not matched to a gene: 8. This CDR3 comprises 13 residues. Germline V CDR1 and CDR2: KGHDR, SFDVKD. The CDR3 DNA follows: TGTGCCACCGGTCGGACAGGCTGGAATGAGCAGTTCTTC. Protein sequence: CATGRTGWNEQFF.

This clonotype was counted many times. The chain employs TRBV28 and TRBJ2-3; 11 bases fit TRBD2. There are 18 residues in the CDR3. V lost 4 bases to trimming and J lost 5 bases; unmatched junction nucleotides: 14. The germline V gene has CDR1 MDHEN and CDR2 SYDVKM. CDR3 loop: CASSSAATSGKEVDTQYF. DNA for the CDR3: TGTGCCAGCAGTTCGGCCGCGACTAGCGGGAAGGAGGTAGATACGCAGTATTTT.

The V and J genes are TRBV20-1 and TRBJ2-1; D is uncertain. The CDR3 runs 13 residues. CDR1 and CDR2 from the germline V gene are DFQATT and SNEGSKA (reference sequence). The V and J ends lost 7 bases and 0 bases respectively, with 10 bases between them. The CDR3 nucleotides read TGCAGTGTTGACCCGAGCTCCTACAATGAGCAGTTCTTC. Its translation: CSVDPSSYNEQFF.

This clonotype has more than one count but fewer than ten. The chain joins TRBV6-2 or TRBV6-3 to TRBJ1-1; the match to TRBD1 covers 7 bases. The CDR3 consists of 15 residues. V lost 2 bases, J lost 9 bases, and 12 bases stayed unmatched. Germline CDR1 reads MNHEY; CDR2 reads SVGEGT. The CDR3 nucleotides read TGTGCCAGCAGTTACCCGACAGGGAGGGAGGATAAAGCTTTCTTT. Protein sequence: CASSYPTGREDKAFF.

In its sample, this clonotype was seen many times. The chain joins TRBV7-2 to TRBJ2-3; no clear D gene. This CDR3 comprises 13 residues. The ends were cut back, 1 base at V and 3 bases at J, with 5 bases in the middle. Germline V lookup: CDR1 SGHTA, CDR2 FQGNSA. As DNA, the CDR3 is TGTGCCAGCAGCTTAGTGGGGACAGATACGCAGTATTTT. Translating gives CASSLVGTDTQYF.

This clonotype was counted at least ten times. This chain connects TRBV27 to TRBJ2-7, with D maybe TRBD2 (5 bases). The CDR3 consists of 12 residues. Germline V gene data show CDR1 as MNHEY and CDR2 as SMNVEV (reference sequence). Trimming shortened V by 8 bases and J by 3 bases, and 11 bases separated the two germline ends. Written as DNA, the CDR3 is TGTGCCAGCGGGTTGAGGGACTACGAGCAGTACTTC. Protein sequence: CASGLRDYEQYF.

This clonotype was picked up many times. The J gene is TRBJ2-1, the V gene TRBV3-1, with 13 bases aligning to TRBD2. This CDR3 has 17 residues. V was pared by 3 bases and J by 4 bases, with 6 bases of the junction left unmatched. Per germline, CDR1 LGHDT and CDR2 YNNKEL (reference sequence). Written as DNA, the CDR3 is TGTGCCAGCAGCCACCTCGTACTAGCGGGGGGGTACAATGAGCAGTTCTTC. Protein: CASSHLVLAGGYNEQFF.

This clonotype was detected ten times or more. The chain combines TRBV9 with TRBJ2-1; TRBD2 matches at 7 bases. J lost 3 bases, V lost 2 bases, and 5 bases had no gene match. CDR3 length: 15 residues. Germline V gene sequence: CDR1 SGDLS, CDR2 YYNGEE. CDR3 DNA: TGTGCCAGCAGCGTTACTAGCGAGATCTACAATGAGCAGTTCTTC. Translation gives CASSVTSEIYNEQFF. Based on the CDR3 plus reference TRBV9 and TRBJ2-1, the full variable domain is DSGVTQTPKHLITATGQRVTLRCSPRSGDLSVYWYQQSLDQGLQFLIQYYNGEERAKGNILERFSAQQFPDLHSELNLSSLELGDSALYFCASSVTSEIYNEQFFGPGTRLTVL.

The V call is TRBV7-9, the J call TRBJ2-3; 8 bases map to TRBD1. With V trimmed by 6 bases and J by 0 bases, 2 bases remained unmatched. This CDR3 is 14 amino acids long. In germline, CDR1 is SEHNR, CDR2 FQNEAQ (reference sequence). The CDR3 DNA reads TGTGCCAGCAGTCGGACAGGGAGCACAGATACGCAGTATTTT. Protein product: CASSRTGSTDTQYF.

In this sample, this clonotype turned up many times. The chain couples TRBV20-1 to TRBJ2-3; tentative D call: TRBD2 (6 bases). The CDR3 sequence is 15 residues long. Germline CDR1 reads DFQATT; CDR2 reads SNEGSKA (reference sequence). V was pared by 6 bases and J by 1 base, with 17 bases between. CDR3 sequence reads: CSARRAALGTDTQYF. In nucleotides, the CDR3 is TGCAGTGCAAGGAGGGCAGCTCTCGGCACAGATACGCAGTATTTT.

This clonotype was seen ten or more times. The chain combines TRBV12-3 or TRBV12-4 with TRBJ2-2; no definite D call. There are 17 residues in the CDR3. V lost 4 bases and J lost 5, with 20 bases in between. The CDR3 DNA sequence: TGTGCCAGCAGTTCAGAGTCTGGCAGGCCCAGAACCGGGGAGCTGTTTTTT. Amino acids: CASSSESGRPRTGELFF.

This clonotype came up many times. The gene calls are TRBV6-2 or TRBV6-3 and TRBJ2-7; D possibly corresponds to TRBD1 (5 bases). Trimming removed 6 bases at V and 6 bases at J, with 15 bases between. CDR3 length equals 13 residues. Germline V gives CDR1 MNHEY, CDR2 SVGEGT. The CDR3 is CASRPPAGFEQYF. The CDR3 bases are TGTGCCAGCAGGCCACCTGCAGGGTTCGAGCAGTACTTC.

This clonotype was counted ten times or more. CDR3 nucleotide sequence: TGCGCCAGCAGCCAAGAGGCTAGCGGGAGGGCCATCTCCTACAATGAGCAGTTCTTC. Amino acid sequence: CASSQEASGRAISYNEQFF. The V gene is TRBV4-1, the J gene TRBJ2-1, with TRBD2 matching 12 bases. This CDR3 is 19 amino acids long. CDR1 and CDR2 from the germline V gene are MGHRA and YSYEKL. V shed 0 bases and J 0 bases; nucleotides not matched to a gene: 6.

This clonotype was observed a few times. The chain combines TRBV10-3 with TRBJ2-3, with 7 nucleotides matching TRBD1. This CDR3 spans 17 amino acids. Germline trimming cut 3 bases from V and 0 bases from J; bases unmatched to any gene: 9. Germline V gives CDR1 ENHRY, CDR2 SYGVKD. CDR3 DNA: TGTGCCATCAGTGACGGGTTCGGACAGGCCAGCACAGATACGCAGTATTTT. Its translation is CAISDGFGQASTDTQYF.

By its share, this clonotype is medium-sized. The chain is built from TRBV20-1 and TRBJ1-6, with 9 bases that match TRBD1. Germline CDR1 is DFQATT and CDR2 is SNEGSKA (reference sequence). CDR3 length: 15 amino acids. V shed 0 bases and J 8 bases; nucleotides not matched to a gene: 5. This chain's CDR3 is CSARDPRTGDSPLHF. CDR3 sequence (DNA): TGCAGTGCTAGAGATCCCAGGACAGGGGATTCACCCCTCCACTTT.

This chain uses TRBV12-3 or TRBV12-4 with TRBJ2-1, with D unresolved. V lost 2 bases, J lost 5 bases, and 10 bases lay in between. The CDR3 contains 14 residues. The CDR3 sequence is CASSLRRSDNEQFF. The CDR3 DNA sequence: TGTGCCAGCAGTTTAAGGCGGTCCGACAATGAGCAGTTCTTC.

By proportion, this clonotype is medium-sized. The CDR3 DNA is TGTGCCAGCAGCTTGGGGGGGCTGGACGAGCAGTACTTC. Its translation is CASSLGGLDEQYF. This sequence joins TRBV7-9 and TRBJ2-7, with a possible D match to TRBD2 (7 bases). Trimming removed 3 bases from V and 5 bases from J, with 11 bases in between. There are 13 residues in the CDR3. Germline lookup yields CDR1 SEHNR and CDR2 FQNEAQ (reference sequence).

Sample share makes this clonotype medium-sized. The chain is built from TRBV29-1 and TRBJ1-1; D call uncertain. There are 11 residues in the CDR3. V lost 3 bases to trimming and J lost 1 base, with 3 bases between them. The germline V gene has CDR1 SQVTM and CDR2 ANQGSEA. In DNA, the CDR3 is TGCAGCGTTGAGGGGAACACTGAAGCTTTCTTT. Protein sequence: CSVEGNTEAFF.

This rearrangement joins TRBV28 to TRBJ2-1, with D possibly being TRBD1 (5 bases). V was shortened by 10 bases and J by 10 bases, with 23 bases between the two germline ends. The CDR3 extends over 14 amino acids. Germline assignment: CDR1 MDHEN and CDR2 SYDVKM. The CDR3 DNA reads TGTGCCACCCAAACCCCTTCACAGGTAGGCGAGCAGTTCTTC. Translating gives CATQTPSQVGEQFF. The variable domain in full, completed from reference TRBV28 and TRBJ2-1, reads DVKVTQSSRYLVKRTGEKVFLECVQDMDHENMFWYRQDPGLGLRLIYFSYDVKMKEKGDIPEGYSVSREKKERFSLILESASTNQTSMYLCATQTPSQVGEQFFGPGTRLTVL.

This clonotype is medium-sized (0.01 to 0.1%) by share. The V gene is TRBV20-1, the J gene TRBJ2-3; the match to TRBD1 covers 12 bases. In germline, CDR1 is DFQATT, CDR2 SNEGSKA (reference sequence). V lost 5 bases, J lost 3 bases, and 15 bases stayed unmatched. The CDR3 is 18 residues long. Here the CDR3 reads CSAAPSGGQGAGTDTQYF. The CDR3 DNA follows: TGCAGTGCTGCTCCCTCGGGGGGACAGGGGGCTGGAACAGATACGCAGTATTTT.

The sample holds many counts of this clonotype. The J gene is TRBJ2-1, the V gene TRBV20-1; possible D gene TRBD2, 6 bases. The germline CDR1 and CDR2 sequences are DFQATT and SNEGSKA (reference sequence). Trimming cost V 6 bases and J 2 bases, with 17 bases left between them. The CDR3 is made up of 15 amino acids. The CDR3: CSAPPTSSPYNEQFF. DNA for the CDR3: TGCAGTGCCCCGCCAACTAGCAGCCCCTACAATGAGCAGTTCTTC.

The table lists this clonotype with many counts. The chain's CDR3 is CASNLLAGSTYNEQFF. CDR3 sequence (DNA): TGTGCCAGCAATCTACTAGCGGGGTCTACCTACAATGAGCAGTTCTTC. The chain links TRBV6-2 or TRBV6-3 to TRBJ2-1, with 10 bases fitting TRBD2. The germline CDR1 and CDR2 sequences are MNHEY and SVGEGT. J gave up 2 bases and V 7 bases, and 8 bases lay outside the gene matches. The CDR3 sequence is 16 residues long.

This clonotype came up many times. This chain joins TRBV19 and TRBJ2-3; 7 bases map to TRBD2. The V gene's germline CDR1 is LNHDA and CDR2 SQIVND (reference sequence). Trimming took 3 bases from V and 6 from J; bases not matched to a gene: 9. The CDR3 is 15 residues long. The CDR3 sequence is CASSIPGRRSDTQYF. The CDR3 region has the DNA TGTGCCAGTAGTATCCCCGGGAGGCGCTCTGATACGCAGTATTTT.

The sample holds a few counts of this clonotype. The chain recombines TRBV5-4 with TRBJ2-5; no definite D call. Trimming took 3 bases from V and 3 from J, leaving 15 bases between them. The CDR3 totals 15 residues. Germline V gives CDR1 SGHNT, CDR2 YYREEE (reference sequence). Here the CDR3 reads CASSSGTEDKETQYF. DNA of the CDR3: TGTGCCAGCAGCTCTGGCACGGAAGACAAAGAGACCCAGTACTTC. The full variable domain, its missing parts supplied by reference TRBV5-4 and TRBJ2-5, is ETGVTQSPTHLIKTRGQQVTLRCSSQSGHNTVSWYQQALGQGPQFIFQYYREEENGRGNFPPRFSGLQFPNYSSELNVNALELDDSALYLCASSSGTEDKETQYFGPGTRLLVL.